This section outlines one T cell receptor (beta chain) sequence together with its context. The antigen remains undetermined. One end of the junction does not line up with germline, which may come from a read error. This sample's RNA came from whole unsorted tissue. TCRbeta libraries were built with three rounds of nested PCR, modified from ARM-PCR. Using its own MiXCR run on the multiplex PCR reads, TCRdb lists one record per CDR3 protein. The sample includes about 110,000 distinct CDR3 sequences, 75% to 90% of them seen just once. The length of the CDR3 is 14 residues. Germline assignment: CDR1 LGHNA and CDR2 YSLEER. This record comes from a study of tumor and adjacent non-tumor tissue in lung cancer. The study, taken as a whole, reports: Patients with more diverse tumor TCRs had worse survival.

This sequence joins TRBV4-3 and TRBJ1-4; no clear D gene. The sequence was obtained from a man aged 65 to 85 with non-small cell lung cancer. The sequencing input was lung tumor tissue. This CDR3 is CASGQASRHEKLFF. Written as DNA, the CDR3 is TGCGCCAGCGGCCAAGCCAGTCGTCACGAAAAACTATTTTTT.